This T cell receptor (beta chain) emerged from a study of cytomegalovirus exposure and HLA in healthy donors. The study's findings and limits: A prior analysis recorded that most TCR beta V segments were productive about 90% or about 30% of the time. In a later analysis, a genetic analysis reported fewer productive-TCR N-insertions in an Asian-associated ancestry cluster than the cohort average. Sequencing artifact likely explains a cluster of highly shared sequence variants.

A multiplex PCR was run with 60 Vbeta primers and 13 Jbeta primers. TCRdb keeps only in-frame clones here, not all; method: immunoSEQ multiplex PCR. The sample lists 150,000 or so clones, roughly 80% occurring once. This clone was counted ten times or more. Its cognate antigen is unknown. This clonotype originated in a woman between 40 and 55 years old in good health and CMV-seropositive. Sequenced input: PBMCs.

The CDR3 DNA sequence: TGTGCCAGCAGGCCCCAGGGGGCGGAGACCCAGTACTTC. This codes for CASRPQGAETQYF. The gene calls are TRBV6-5 and TRBJ2-5; the match to TRBD1 covers 8 bases. Germline V CDR1 and CDR2: MNHEY, SVGAGI. The CDR3 extends over 13 amino acids. V was pared by 6 bases and J by 5 bases, with 5 bases of the junction left unmatched.